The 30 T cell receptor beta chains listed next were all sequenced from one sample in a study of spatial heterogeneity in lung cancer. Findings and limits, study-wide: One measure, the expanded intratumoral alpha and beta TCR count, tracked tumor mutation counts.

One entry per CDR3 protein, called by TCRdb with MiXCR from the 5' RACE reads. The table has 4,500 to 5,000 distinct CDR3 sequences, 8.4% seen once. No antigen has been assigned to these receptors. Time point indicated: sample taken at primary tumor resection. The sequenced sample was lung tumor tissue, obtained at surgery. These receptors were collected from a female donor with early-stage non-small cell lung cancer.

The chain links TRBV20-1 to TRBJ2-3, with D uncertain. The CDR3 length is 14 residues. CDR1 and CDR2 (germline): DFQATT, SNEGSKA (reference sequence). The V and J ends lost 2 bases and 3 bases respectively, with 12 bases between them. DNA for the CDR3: TGCAGTGCTAGATCTCGGCTCGGGACAGATACGCAGTATTTT. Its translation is CSARSRLGTDTQYF.

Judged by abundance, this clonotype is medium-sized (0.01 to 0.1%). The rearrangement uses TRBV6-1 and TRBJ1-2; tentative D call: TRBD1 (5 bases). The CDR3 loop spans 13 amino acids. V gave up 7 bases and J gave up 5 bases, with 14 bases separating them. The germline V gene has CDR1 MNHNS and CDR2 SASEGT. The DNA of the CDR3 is TGTGCCAGCACGATTGGGACCGTATATGGCTACACCTTC. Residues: CASTIGTVYGYTF.

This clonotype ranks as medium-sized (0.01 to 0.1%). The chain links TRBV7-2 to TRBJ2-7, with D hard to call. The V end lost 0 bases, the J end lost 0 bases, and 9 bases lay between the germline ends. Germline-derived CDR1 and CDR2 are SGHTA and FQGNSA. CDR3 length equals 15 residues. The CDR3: CASSLASGSSYEQYF. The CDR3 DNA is TGTGCCAGCAGCTTAGCATCGGGCAGCTCCTACGAGCAGTACTTC.

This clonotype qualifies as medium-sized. The CDR3, as DNA: TGCAGTGCTACTTGGACAGGGAAGATAAGTGGCTACACCTTC. Its protein product is CSATWTGKISGYTF. The chain employs TRBV20-1 and TRBJ1-2; 8 bases line up with TRBD1. Per the germline V gene, CDR1 is DFQATT and CDR2 is SNEGSKA (reference sequence). Unmatched junction bases numbered 11, after V lost 4 bases and J lost 7 bases. CDR3 length equals 14 residues.

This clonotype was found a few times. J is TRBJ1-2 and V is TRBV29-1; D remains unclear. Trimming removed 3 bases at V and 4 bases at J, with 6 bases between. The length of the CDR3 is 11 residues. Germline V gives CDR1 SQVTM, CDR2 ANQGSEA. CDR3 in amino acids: CSVDRPYGYTF. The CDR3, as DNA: TGCAGCGTTGACAGACCCTATGGCTACACCTTC.

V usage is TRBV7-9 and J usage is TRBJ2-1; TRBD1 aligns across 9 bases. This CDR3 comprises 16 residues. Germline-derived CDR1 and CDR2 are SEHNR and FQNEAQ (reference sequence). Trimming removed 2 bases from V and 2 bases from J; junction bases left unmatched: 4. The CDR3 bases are TGTGCCAGCAGCTTATTAAGGGACAGGGCCTACAATGAGCAGTTCTTC. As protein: CASSLLRDRAYNEQFF.

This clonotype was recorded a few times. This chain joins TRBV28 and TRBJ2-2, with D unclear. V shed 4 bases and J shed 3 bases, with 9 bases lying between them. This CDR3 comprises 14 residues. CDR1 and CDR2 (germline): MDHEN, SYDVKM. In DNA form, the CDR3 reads TGTGCCAGCAGTTCTCGATGGGACACCGGGGAGCTGTTTTTT. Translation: CASSSRWDTGELFF. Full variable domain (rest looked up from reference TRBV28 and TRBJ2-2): DVKVTQSSRYLVKRTGEKVFLECVQDMDHENMFWYRQDPGLGLRLIYFSYDVKMKEKGDIPEGYSVSREKKERFSLILESASTNQTSMYLCASSSRWDTGELFFGEGSRLTVL.

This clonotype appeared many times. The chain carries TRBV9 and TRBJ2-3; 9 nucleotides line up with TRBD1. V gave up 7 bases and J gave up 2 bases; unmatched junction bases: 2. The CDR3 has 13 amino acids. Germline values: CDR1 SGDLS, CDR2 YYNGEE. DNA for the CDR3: TGTGCCAGCGGACAGGGGAACACAGATACGCAGTATTTT. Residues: CASGQGNTDTQYF.

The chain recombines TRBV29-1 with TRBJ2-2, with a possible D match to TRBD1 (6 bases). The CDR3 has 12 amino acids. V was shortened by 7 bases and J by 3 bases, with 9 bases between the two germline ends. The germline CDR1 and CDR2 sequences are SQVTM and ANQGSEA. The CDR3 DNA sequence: TGCAGCGGTAACAGGGACACCGGGGAGCTGTTTTTT. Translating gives CSGNRDTGELFF.

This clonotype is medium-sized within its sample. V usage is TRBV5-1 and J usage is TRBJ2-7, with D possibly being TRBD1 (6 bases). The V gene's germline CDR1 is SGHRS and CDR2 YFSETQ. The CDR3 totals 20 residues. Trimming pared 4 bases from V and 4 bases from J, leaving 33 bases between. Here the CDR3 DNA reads TGCGCCAGCAGCCTAAAACCCCGGACAGACTCTCCTGGGAACCCGTACGAGCAGTACTTC. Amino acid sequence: CASSLKPRTDSPGNPYEQYF.

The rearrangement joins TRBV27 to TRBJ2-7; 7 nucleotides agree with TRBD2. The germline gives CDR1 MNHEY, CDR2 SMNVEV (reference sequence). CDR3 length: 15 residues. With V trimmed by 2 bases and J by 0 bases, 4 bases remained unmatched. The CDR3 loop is CASSLVAGSSYEQYF. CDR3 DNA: TGTGCCAGCAGTTTAGTAGCGGGCAGCTCCTACGAGCAGTACTTC.

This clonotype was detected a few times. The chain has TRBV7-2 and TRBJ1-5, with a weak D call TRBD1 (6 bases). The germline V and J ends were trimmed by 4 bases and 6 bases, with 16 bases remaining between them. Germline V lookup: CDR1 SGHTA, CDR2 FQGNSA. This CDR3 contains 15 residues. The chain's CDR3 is CASSSAIIQGQPQHF. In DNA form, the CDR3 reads TGTGCCAGCAGCTCGGCCATTATACAGGGTCAGCCCCAGCATTTT. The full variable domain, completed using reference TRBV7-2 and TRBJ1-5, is GAGVSQSPSNKVTEKGKDVELRCDPISGHTALYWYRQSLGQGLEFLIYFQGNSAPDKSGLPSDRFSAERTGGSVSTLTIQRTQQEDSAVYLCASSSAIIQGQPQHFGDGTRLSIL.

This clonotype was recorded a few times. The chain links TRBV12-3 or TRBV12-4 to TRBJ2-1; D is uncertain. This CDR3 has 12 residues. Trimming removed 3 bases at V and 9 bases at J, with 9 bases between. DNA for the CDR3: TGTGCCAGCAGTTTTTTATCCGGTGAGCAGTTCTTC. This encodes CASSFLSGEQFF.

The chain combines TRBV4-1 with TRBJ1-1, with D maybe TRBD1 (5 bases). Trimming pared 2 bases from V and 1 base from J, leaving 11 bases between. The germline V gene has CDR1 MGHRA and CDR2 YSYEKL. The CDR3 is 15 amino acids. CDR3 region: CASSQYQGGNTEAFF. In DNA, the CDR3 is TGCGCCAGCAGCCAATATCAGGGTGGGAACACTGAAGCTTTCTTT.

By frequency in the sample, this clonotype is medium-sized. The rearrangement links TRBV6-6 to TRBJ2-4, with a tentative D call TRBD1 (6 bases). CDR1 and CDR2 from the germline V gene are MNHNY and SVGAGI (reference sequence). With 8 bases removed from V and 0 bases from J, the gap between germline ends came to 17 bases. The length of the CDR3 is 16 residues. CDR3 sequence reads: CASYRGHWLAKNIQYF. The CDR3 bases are TGTGCCAGCTACCGGGGACATTGGCTAGCCAAAAACATTCAGTACTTC.

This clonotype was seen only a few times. The CDR3 nucleotides read TGCAGCGTTGCGGACTACGAGCAGTACTTC. Translating it yields CSVADYEQYF. V is TRBV29-1 and J is TRBJ2-7; D uncertain. The CDR3 sequence is 10 residues long. V was clipped by 4 bases and J by 3 bases, with 4 bases between them. CDR1 and CDR2 from the germline V gene are SQVTM and ANQGSEA.

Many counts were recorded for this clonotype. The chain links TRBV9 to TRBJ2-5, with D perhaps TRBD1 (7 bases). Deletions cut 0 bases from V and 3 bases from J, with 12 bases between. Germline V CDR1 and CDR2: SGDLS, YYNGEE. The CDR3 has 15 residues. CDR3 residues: CASSVAGGLEETQYF. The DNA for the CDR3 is TGTGCCAGCAGCGTAGCAGGGGGGCTTGAAGAGACCCAGTACTTC. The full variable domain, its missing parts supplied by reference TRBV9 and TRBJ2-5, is DSGVTQTPKHLITATGQRVTLRCSPRSGDLSVYWYQQSLDQGLQFLIQYYNGEERAKGNILERFSAQQFPDLHSELNLSSLELGDSALYFCASSVAGGLEETQYFGPGTRLLVL.

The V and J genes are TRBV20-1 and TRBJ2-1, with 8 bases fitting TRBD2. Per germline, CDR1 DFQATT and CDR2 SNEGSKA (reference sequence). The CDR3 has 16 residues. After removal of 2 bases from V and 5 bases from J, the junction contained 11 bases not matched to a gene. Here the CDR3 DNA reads TGCAGTGCTAGATCTGCGGCGGGGGGAACCGACAATGAGCAGTTCTTC. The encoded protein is CSARSAAGGTDNEQFF.

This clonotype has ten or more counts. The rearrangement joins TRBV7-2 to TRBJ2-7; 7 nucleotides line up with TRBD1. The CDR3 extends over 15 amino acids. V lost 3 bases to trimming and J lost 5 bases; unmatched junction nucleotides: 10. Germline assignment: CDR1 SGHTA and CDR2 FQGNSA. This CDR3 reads CASSFSGTVNHEQYF. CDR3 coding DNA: TGTGCCAGCAGCTTCTCCGGGACAGTGAACCACGAGCAGTACTTC.

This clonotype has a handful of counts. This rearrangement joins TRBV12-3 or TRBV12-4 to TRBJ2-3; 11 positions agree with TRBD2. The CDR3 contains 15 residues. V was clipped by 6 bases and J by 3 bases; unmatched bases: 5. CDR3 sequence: CASSPTSGGTDTQYF. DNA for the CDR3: TGTGCCAGCAGCCCTACTAGCGGGGGAACAGATACGCAGTATTTT.

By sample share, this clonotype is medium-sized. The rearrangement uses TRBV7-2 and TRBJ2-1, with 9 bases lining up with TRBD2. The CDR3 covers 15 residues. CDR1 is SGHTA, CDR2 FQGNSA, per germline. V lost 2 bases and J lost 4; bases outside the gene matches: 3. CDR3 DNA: TGTGCCAGCAGCTTAACTAGCGGGCCATACAATGAGCAGTTCTTC. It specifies CASSLTSGPYNEQFF. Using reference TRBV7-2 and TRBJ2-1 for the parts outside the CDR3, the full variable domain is GAGVSQSPSNKVTEKGKDVELRCDPISGHTALYWYRQSLGQGLEFLIYFQGNSAPDKSGLPSDRFSAERTGGSVSTLTIQRTQQEDSAVYLCASSLTSGPYNEQFFGPGTRLTVL.

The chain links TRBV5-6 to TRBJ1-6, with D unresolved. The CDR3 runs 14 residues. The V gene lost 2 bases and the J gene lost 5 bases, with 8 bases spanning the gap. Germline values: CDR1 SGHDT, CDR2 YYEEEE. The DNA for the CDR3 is TGTGCCAGCAGCTTTGGTCGGAATAATTCACCCCTCCACTTT. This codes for CASSFGRNNSPLHF.

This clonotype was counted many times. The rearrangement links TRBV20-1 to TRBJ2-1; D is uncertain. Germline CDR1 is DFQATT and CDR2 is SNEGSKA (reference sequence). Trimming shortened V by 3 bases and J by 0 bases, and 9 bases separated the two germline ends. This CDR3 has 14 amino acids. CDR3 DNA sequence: TGCAGTGCTAGGACCATGAGCTCCTACAATGAGCAGTTCTTC. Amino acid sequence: CSARTMSSYNEQFF.

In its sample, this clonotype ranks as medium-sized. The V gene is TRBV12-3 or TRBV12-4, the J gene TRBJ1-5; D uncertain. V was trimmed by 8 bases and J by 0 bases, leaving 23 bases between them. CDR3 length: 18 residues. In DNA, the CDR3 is TGTGCCAGCTGGCTACTGGTGGATATTCTGGGTAGCAATCAGCCCCAGCATTTT. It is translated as CASWLLVDILGSNQPQHF.

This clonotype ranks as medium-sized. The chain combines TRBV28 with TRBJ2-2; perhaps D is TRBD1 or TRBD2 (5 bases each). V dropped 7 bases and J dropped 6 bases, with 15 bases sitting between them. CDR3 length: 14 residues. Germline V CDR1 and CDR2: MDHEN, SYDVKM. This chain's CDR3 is CASNERGPAGELFF. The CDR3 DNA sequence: TGTGCCAGCAACGAGAGGGGCCCCGCCGGGGAGCTGTTTTTT. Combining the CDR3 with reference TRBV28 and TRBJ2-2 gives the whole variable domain DVKVTQSSRYLVKRTGEKVFLECVQDMDHENMFWYRQDPGLGLRLIYFSYDVKMKEKGDIPEGYSVSREKKERFSLILESASTNQTSMYLCASNERGPAGELFFGEGSRLTVL.

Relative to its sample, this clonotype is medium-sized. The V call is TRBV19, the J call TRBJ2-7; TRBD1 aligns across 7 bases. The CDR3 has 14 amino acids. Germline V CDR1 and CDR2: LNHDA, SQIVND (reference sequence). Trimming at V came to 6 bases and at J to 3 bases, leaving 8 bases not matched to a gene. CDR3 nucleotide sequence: TGTGCCAGTAGGTCGGGGACAGACCTCTACGAGCAGTACTTC. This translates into CASRSGTDLYEQYF.

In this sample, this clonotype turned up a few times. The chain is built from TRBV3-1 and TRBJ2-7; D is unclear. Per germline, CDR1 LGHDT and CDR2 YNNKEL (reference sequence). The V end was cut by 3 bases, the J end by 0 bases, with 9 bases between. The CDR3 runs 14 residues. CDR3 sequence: CASSQLPSSYEQYF. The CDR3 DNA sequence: TGTGCCAGCAGCCAGTTGCCGAGCTCCTACGAGCAGTACTTC.

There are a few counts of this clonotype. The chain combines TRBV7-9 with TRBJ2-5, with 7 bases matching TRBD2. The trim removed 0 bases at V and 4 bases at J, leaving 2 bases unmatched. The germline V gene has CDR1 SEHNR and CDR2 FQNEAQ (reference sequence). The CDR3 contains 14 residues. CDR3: CASSLATSRETQYF. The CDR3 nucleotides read TGTGCCAGCAGCTTAGCGACTAGCAGAGAGACCCAGTACTTC.

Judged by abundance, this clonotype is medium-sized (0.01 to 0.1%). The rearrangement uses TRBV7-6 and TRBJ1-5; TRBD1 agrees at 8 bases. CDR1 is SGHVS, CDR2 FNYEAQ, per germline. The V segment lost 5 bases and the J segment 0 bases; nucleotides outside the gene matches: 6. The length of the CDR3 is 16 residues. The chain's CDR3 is CASSPGQANSNQPQHF. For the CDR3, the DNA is TGTGCCAGCAGCCCGGGACAGGCTAATAGCAATCAGCCCCAGCATTTT.

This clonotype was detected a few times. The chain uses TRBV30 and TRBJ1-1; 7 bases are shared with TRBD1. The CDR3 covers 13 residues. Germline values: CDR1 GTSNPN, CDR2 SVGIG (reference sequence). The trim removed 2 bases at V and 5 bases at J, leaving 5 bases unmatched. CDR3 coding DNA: TGTGCCTGGAGTACAGGGGTGCAAACTGAAGCTTTCTTT. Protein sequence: CAWSTGVQTEAFF.